The rows below give T cell receptor beta chains drawn from one sample of a study of cytomegalovirus exposure and HLA in healthy donors. TCRdb's copy holds only in-frame clones and misses some; the assay was immunoSEQ multiplex PCR. The profile covers some 340,000 clones, with 87% appearing a single time and 1.2% taken by the ten largest. Material for sequencing was PBMCs. Receptors originate from a woman in her twenties or thirties in good health and CMV-seropositive. The conserved cysteine and the conserved F or W are not part of the CDR3 here. Only some rows state a clone size, as once, few, many or a class for expanded clones.

CDR3 protein,CDR3 length,V gene,J gene,clone size
ASRTRTGAGYEQY,13,TRBV5-4,TRBJ2-7,.
ASSFLQGGSYEQY,13,TRBV5-1,TRBJ2-7,.
ASSLRQGYGYT,11,TRBV7-9,TRBJ1-2,.
ASFGTFYT,8,TRBV28,TRBJ1-2,.
ASSVWGAGTDTQY,13,TRBV9,TRBJ2-3,once
ASSQDTTVGNQPQH,14,TRBV4-3,TRBJ1-5,.
ASSTGTGGYGNQPQH,15,TRBV28,TRBJ1-5,.
ASKGQRGRSYNEQF,14,TRBV27,TRBJ2-1,.
ATSRVGQNYGYT,12,TRBV15,TRBJ1-2,.
ASSQDRGDSGYGYT,14,TRBV4-3,TRBJ1-2,once
SVRKLTNTEAF,11,TRBV29-1,TRBJ1-1,.
ASSIGWGQPQH,11,TRBV19,TRBJ1-5,.
ASSLVGARRQETQY,14,TRBV5-1,TRBJ2-5,.
ARSPVGGKRGTDYEQY,16,TRBV5-3,TRBJ2-7,.
ASNTAPGNTIY,11,TRBV28,TRBJ1-3,.
ASSFGPGELF,10,TRBV7-9,TRBJ2-2,.
ASTPSGRNYGYT,12,TRBV27,TRBJ1-2,.
ASSVASTEGGNTIY,14,TRBV9,TRBJ1-3,.
ASSQAPAGSGNIQY,14,TRBV4-3,TRBJ2-4,.
ASSLGRTYEQY,11,TRBV27,TRBJ2-7,.
ASSYNKDGYGYT,12,TRBV5-4,TRBJ1-2,.
AWMGRGNSPLH,11,TRBV30,TRBJ1-6,.
VSSFESPSTDTQY,13,TRBV7-8,TRBJ2-3,.
ASRRDSATNEKLF,13,TRBV6-1,TRBJ1-4,.
ASSYRQGSYGYT,12,TRBV6-6,TRBJ1-2,.
ASSIQGQGGEKLF,13,TRBV7-2,TRBJ1-4,.
ASTSPNQPQH,10,TRBV7-2,TRBJ1-5,.
ASSLVARRGNEQF,13,TRBV5-1,TRBJ2-1,.
ASSLRVRVTYEQY,13,TRBV7-2,TRBJ2-7,.
ASSQDRHPGELF,12,TRBV4-2,TRBJ2-2,.
ASSVGQGAGQPQH,13,TRBV9,TRBJ1-5,.
ASSLQANYEQY,11,TRBV7-3,TRBJ2-7,.
ASSLWEGHDGYEKLF,15,TRBV28,TRBJ1-4,few
ATSRDSRTSTDTQY,14,TRBV15,TRBJ2-3,.
AWSVRLGEQF,10,TRBV30,TRBJ2-1,.
ASSLVGTRITDTQY,14,TRBV7-6,TRBJ2-3,.
ASSQDGTGKVGGYT,14,TRBV4-3,TRBJ1-2,.
ASSHGRQGGEQY,12,TRBV4-3,TRBJ2-7,.
AISESIGGTSGRGSQY,16,TRBV10-3,TRBJ2-4,.
ASTFPPGASVDTDTQY,16,TRBV2,TRBJ2-3,.
ASSLWSTGYNEQY,13,TRBV28,TRBJ2-7,once
SVEFRLFPNTGELF,14,TRBV29-1,TRBJ2-2,.
ASSLQANYGYT,11,TRBV5-4,TRBJ1-2,.
ATSRDRDARSGANVLT,16,TRBV15,TRBJ2-6,once
ASRMGQSNQPQH,12,TRBV27,TRBJ1-5,once
ASSSPDTWGHEQY,13,TRBV28,TRBJ2-7,.
ASSLWVPAQETQY,13,TRBV5-1,TRBJ2-5,.
AISRVEGETQY,11,TRBV10-3,TRBJ2-5,.
ASSPDLNSNQPQH,13,TRBV6-5,TRBJ1-5,.
ASSSPPLEEQY,11,TRBV11-2,TRBJ2-7,.